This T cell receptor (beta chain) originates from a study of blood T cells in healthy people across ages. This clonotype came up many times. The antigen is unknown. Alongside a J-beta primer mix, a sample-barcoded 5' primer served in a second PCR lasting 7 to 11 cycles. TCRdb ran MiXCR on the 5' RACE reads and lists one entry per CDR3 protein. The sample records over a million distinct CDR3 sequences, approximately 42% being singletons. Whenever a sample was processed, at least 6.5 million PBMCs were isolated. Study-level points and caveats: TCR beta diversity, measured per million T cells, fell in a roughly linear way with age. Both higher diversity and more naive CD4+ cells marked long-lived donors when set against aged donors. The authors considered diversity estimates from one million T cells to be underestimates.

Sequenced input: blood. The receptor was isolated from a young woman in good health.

Here the CDR3 DNA reads TGCGCCAGCAGCCGGCTAGCGGGGGCCAATGAGCAGTTCTTC. Residues: CASSRLAGANEQFF. The rearrangement links TRBV4-1 to TRBJ2-1; 10 bases match TRBD2. The CDR3 extends over 14 amino acids. With V trimmed by 4 bases and J by 6 bases, 3 bases remained unmatched. Looked up from germline, CDR1 is MGHRA and CDR2 is YSYEKL.